Sequencing of this T cell receptor (beta chain) was carried out in a study of shared clonotypes between healthy human individuals. Study summary: The composition of the donors was a couple of women and a few men aged 18 to 49.

V was shortened by 10 bases and J by 2 bases, with 21 bases between the two germline ends. Looked up from germline, CDR1 is WSHSY and CDR2 is SAAADI. CDR3 length equals 15 residues. Libraries were prepared by immunoSEQ multiplex PCR; TCRdb keeps only in-frame clonotypes and omits some of them. The sample has roughly 510,000 clones, about 79% seen once. The clonotype was recovered from a woman in her thirties or forties in good health. Some clones in this sample may be carry-over from other donors' samples. Sequences were obtained from PBMCs. The chain is built from TRBV10-2 and TRBJ2-7; maybe TRBD2 (5 bases). In nucleotides, the CDR3 is TGCGCCAACCCCAGCAGTGGGAGAGGAACCTACGAGCAGTACTTC. Its translation is CANPSSGRGTYEQYF.